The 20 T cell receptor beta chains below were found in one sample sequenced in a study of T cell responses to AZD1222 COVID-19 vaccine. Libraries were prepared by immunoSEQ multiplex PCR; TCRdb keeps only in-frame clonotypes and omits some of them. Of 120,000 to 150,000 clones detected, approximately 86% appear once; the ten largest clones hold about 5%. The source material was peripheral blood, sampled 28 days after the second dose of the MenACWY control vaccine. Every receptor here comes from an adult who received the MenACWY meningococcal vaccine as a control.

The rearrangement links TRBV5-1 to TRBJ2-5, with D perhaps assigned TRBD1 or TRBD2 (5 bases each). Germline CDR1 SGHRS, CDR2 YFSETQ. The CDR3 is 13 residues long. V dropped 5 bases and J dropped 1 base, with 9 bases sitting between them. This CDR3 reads CASSAGTQETQYF. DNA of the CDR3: TGCGCCAGCAGTGCAGGGACCCAAGAGACCCAGTACTTC.

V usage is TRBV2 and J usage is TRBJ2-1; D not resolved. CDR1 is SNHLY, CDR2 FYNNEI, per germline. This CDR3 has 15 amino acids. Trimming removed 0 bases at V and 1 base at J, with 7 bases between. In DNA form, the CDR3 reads TGTGCCAGCAGTGAAGCTCGTCCTTCCTACAATGAGCAGTTCTTC. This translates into CASSEARPSYNEQFF.

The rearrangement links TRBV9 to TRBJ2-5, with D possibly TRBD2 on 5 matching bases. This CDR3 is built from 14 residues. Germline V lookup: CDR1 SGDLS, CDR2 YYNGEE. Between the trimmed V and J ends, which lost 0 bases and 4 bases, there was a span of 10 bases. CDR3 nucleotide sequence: TGTGCCAGCAGCGTAGGAGGGTTTGGAGAGACCCAGTACTTC. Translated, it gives CASSVGGFGETQYF. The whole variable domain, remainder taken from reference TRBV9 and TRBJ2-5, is DSGVTQTPKHLITATGQRVTLRCSPRSGDLSVYWYQQSLDQGLQFLIQYYNGEERAKGNILERFSAQQFPDLHSELNLSSLELGDSALYFCASSVGGFGETQYFGPGTRLLVL.

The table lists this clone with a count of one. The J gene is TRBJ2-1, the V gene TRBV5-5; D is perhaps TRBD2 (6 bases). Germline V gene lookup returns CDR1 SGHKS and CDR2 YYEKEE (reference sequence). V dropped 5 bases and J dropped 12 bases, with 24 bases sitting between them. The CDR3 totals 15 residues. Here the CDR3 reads CASSRSRENESRQFF. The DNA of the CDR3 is TGTGCCAGCAGTAGGAGTCGGGAGAATGAGTCTAGGCAGTTCTTC.

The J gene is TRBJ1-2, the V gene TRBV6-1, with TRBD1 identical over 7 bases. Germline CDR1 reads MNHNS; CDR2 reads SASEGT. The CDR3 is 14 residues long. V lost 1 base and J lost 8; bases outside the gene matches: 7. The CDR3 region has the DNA TGTGCCAGCAGTGAAGTACAGGGGAGGGGCGGCTACACCTTC. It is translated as CASSEVQGRGGYTF.

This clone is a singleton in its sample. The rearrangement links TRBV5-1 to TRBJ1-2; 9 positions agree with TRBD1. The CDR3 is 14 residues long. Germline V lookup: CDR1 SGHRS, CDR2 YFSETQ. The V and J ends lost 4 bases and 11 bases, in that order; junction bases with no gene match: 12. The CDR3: CASSNGWGQGGYTF. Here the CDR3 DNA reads TGCGCCAGCAGCAACGGATGGGGACAGGGCGGTTACACCTTC.

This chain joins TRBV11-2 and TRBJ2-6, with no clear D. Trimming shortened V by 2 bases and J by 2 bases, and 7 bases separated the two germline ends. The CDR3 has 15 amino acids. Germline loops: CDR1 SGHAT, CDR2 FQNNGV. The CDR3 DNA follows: TGTGCCAGCAGCTTACAAGGAACTGGGGCCAACGTCCTGACTTTC. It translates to CASSLQGTGANVLTF.

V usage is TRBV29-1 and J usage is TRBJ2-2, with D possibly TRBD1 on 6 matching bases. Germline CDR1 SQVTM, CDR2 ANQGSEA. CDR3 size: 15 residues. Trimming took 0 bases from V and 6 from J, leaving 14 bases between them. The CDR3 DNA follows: TGCAGCGTTGAAGATCGGGCAGGGGACCCCGGGGAGCTGTTTTTT. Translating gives CSVEDRAGDPGELFF.

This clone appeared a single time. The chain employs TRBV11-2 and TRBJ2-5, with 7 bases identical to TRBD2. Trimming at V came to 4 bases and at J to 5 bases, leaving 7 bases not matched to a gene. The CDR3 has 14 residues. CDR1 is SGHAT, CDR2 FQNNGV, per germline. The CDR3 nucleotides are TGTGCCAGCAGCTCACCGGGGGGTTTGGAGACCCAGTACTTC. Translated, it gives CASSSPGGLETQYF.

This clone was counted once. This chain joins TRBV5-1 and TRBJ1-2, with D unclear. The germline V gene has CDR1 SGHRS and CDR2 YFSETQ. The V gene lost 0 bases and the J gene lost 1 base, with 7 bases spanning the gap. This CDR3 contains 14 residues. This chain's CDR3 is CASSLAEGNYGYTF. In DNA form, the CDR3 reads TGCGCCAGCAGCTTGGCCGAGGGTAACTATGGCTACACCTTC.

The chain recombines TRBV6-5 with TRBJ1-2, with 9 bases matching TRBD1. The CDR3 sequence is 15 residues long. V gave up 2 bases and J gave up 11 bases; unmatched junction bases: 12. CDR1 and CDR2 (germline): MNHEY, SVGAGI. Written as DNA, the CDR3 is TGTGCCAGCAGTTACACAGGGGGCGCCTTGAGTGGGTACACCTTC. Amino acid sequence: CASSYTGGALSGYTF.

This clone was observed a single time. CDR3 sequence: CASSVGWGGYTF. CDR3 DNA sequence: TGTGCCAGCAGCGTCGGTTGGGGGGGCTACACCTTC. The chain employs TRBV11-3 and TRBJ1-2, with D tentatively TRBD1 (5 bases). Trimming shortened V by 5 bases and J by 8 bases, and 12 bases separated the two germline ends. The CDR3 contains 12 residues. The V gene's germline CDR1 is SGHNT and CDR2 YENEEA.

The CDR3 spells CASSLALTSGTQETQYF. In DNA form, the CDR3 reads TGCGCCAGCAGCTTGGCTTTGACTAGCGGGACTCAAGAGACCCAGTACTTC. The rearrangement joins TRBV5-1 to TRBJ2-5; 11 bases line up with TRBD2. The CDR3 loop spans 17 amino acids. Trimming cost V 0 bases and J 2 bases; bases outside gene matches: 6. Germline V gives CDR1 SGHRS, CDR2 YFSETQ.

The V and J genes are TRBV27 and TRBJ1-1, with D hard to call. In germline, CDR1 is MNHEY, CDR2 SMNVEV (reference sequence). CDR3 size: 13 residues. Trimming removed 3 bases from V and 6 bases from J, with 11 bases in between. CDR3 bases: TGTGCCAGCAGTTTCCAGAGAGGCTCTGAAGCTTTCTTT. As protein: CASSFQRGSEAFF.

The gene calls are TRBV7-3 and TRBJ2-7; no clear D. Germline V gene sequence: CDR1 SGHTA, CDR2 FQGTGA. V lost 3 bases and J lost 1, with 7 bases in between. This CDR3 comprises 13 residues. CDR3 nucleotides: TGTGCCAGCAGCTTGGAAAGGTCCTACGAGCAGTACTTC. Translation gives CASSLERSYEQYF.

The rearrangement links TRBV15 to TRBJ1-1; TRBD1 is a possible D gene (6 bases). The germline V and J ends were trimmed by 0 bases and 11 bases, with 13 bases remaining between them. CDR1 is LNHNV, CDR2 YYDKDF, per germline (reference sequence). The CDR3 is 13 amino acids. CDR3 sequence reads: CATSRDEGGRAFF. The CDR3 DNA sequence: TGTGCCACCAGCAGAGATGAGGGGGGTAGGGCTTTCTTT.

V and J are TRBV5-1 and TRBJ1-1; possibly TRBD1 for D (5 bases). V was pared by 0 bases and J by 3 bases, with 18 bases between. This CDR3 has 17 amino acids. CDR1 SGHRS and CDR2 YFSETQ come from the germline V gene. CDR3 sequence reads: CASSLVRDSTGDTEAFF. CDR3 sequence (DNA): TGCGCCAGCAGCTTGGTCCGGGACTCCACTGGGGACACTGAAGCTTTCTTT.

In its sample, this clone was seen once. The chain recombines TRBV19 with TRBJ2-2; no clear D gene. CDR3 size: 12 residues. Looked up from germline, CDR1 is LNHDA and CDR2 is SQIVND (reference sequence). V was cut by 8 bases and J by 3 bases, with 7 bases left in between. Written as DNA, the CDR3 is TGTGCCAGTGTCCGATACACCGGGGAGCTGTTTTTT. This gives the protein CASVRYTGELFF. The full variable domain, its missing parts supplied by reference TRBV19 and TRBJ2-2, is DGGITQSPKYLFRKEGQNVTLSCEQNLNHDAMYWYRQDPGQGLRLIYYSQIVNDFQKGDIAEGYSVSREKKESFPLTVTSAQKNPTAFYLCASVRYTGELFFGEGSRLTVL.

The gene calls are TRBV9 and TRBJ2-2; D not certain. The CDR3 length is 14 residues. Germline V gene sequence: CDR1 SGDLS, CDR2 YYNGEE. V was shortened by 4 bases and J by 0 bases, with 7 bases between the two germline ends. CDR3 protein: CASSLETNTGELFF. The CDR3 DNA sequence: TGTGCCAGCAGCCTCGAAACGAACACCGGGGAGCTGTTTTTT. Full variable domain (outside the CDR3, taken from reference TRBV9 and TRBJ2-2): DSGVTQTPKHLITATGQRVTLRCSPRSGDLSVYWYQQSLDQGLQFLIQYYNGEERAKGNILERFSAQQFPDLHSELNLSSLELGDSALYFCASSLETNTGELFFGEGSRLTVL.

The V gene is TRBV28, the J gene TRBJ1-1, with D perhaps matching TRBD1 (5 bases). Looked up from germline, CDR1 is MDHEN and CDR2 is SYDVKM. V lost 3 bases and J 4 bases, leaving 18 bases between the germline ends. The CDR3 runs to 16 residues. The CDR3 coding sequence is TGTGCCAGCAGTTTGGGTCGTCCGGGGGGACGCACTGAAGCTTTCTTT. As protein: CASSLGRPGGRTEAFF.